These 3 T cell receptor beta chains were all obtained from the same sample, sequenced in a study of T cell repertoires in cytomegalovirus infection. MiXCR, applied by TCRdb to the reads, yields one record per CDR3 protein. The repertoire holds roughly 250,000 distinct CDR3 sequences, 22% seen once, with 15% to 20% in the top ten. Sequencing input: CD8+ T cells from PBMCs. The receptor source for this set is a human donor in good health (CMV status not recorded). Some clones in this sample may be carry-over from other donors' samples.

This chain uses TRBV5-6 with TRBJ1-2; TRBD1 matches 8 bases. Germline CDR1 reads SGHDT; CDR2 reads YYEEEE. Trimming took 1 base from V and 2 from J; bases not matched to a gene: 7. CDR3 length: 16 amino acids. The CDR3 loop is CASSLPGGASNYGYTF. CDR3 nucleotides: TGTGCCAGCAGCTTGCCAGGGGGCGCGTCGAACTATGGCTACACCTTC. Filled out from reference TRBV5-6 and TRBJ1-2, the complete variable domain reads DAGVTQSPTHLIKTRGQQVTLRCSPKSGHDTVSWYQQALGQGPQFIFQYYEEEERQRGNFPDRFSGHQFPNYSSELNVNALLLGDSALYLCASSLPGGASNYGYTFGSGTRLTVV.

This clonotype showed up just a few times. As DNA, the CDR3 is TGTGCCAGCAGTTTTCCCTGGACTAGCGGGGGACAAGAGACCCAGTACTTC. Its translation is CASSFPWTSGGQETQYF. This chain joins TRBV12-3 or TRBV12-4 and TRBJ2-5; TRBD2 aligns across 13 bases. This CDR3 has 17 residues. Trimming removed 3 bases from V and 2 bases from J; junction bases left unmatched: 6.

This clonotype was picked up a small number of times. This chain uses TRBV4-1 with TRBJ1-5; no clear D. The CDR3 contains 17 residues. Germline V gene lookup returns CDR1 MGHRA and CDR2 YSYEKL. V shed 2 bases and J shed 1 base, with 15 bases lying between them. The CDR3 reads CASSQLFLGGSNQPQHF. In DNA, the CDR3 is TGCGCCAGCAGCCAACTTTTCCTGGGAGGGAGCAATCAGCCCCAGCATTTT.